A selection of T cell receptor beta chains follows, all from one sample in a study of control samples from healthy donors and cancer patients. Clones were sequenced by immunoSEQ multiplex PCR, and TCRdb holds only the in-frame ones, with some missing. The table lists around 190,000 clones. Input material: blood. The source is a woman in her 30s in good health. Both conserved end residues are part of each CDR3. A D gene is named only where the DNA matches it firmly.

j_call d_call v_call cdr3_aa cdr3_nt
TRBJ2-3 - TRBV4-1 CASSQEANLGVATDTQYF TGCGCCAGCAGCCAAGAGGCTAATCTAGGGGTTGCCACAGATACGCAGTATTTT
TRBJ1-6 - TRBV5-1 CASSLTGIDNSPLHF TGCGCCAGCAGCCTAACAGGAATTGATAATTCACCCCTCCACTTT
TRBJ1-5 - TRBV7-7 CASSKGYRDNQPQHF TGTGCTAGCAGTAAGGGCTACAGGGACAATCAGCCCCAGCATTTT
TRBJ1-6 TRBD1 TRBV14 CASSQSTGNRNSPLHF TGTGCCAGCAGCCAGTCGACAGGGAATCGAAATTCACCCCTCCACTTT
TRBJ1-4 - TRBV7-9 CASGKGNEKLFF TGTGCCAGCGGAAAGGGGAATGAAAAACTGTTTTTT
TRBJ1-5 - TRBV27 CASSLYQGSGNQPQHF TGTGCCAGCAGTTTATATCAGGGTTCGGGCAATCAGCCCCAGCATTTT
TRBJ2-7 - TRBV19 CASSPDALYEQYF TGTGCCAGTAGTCCAGACGCGCTCTACGAGCAGTACTTC
TRBJ1-3 - TRBV24-1 CATSDSGGSGNTIYF TGTGCCACCAGTGATTCTGGGGGCTCTGGAAACACCATATATTTT
TRBJ1-1 - TRBV18 CATEGRPNTEAFF TGTGCCACGGAGGGACGGCCGAACACTGAAGCTTTCTTT
TRBJ1-5 TRBD1 TRBV6-1 CASSDRGLQPQHF TGTGCCAGCAGTGACAGGGGGCTTCAGCCCCAGCATTTT
TRBJ1-4 TRBD1 TRBV7-9 CASSRDREREKLFF TGTGCCAGCAGCCGGGACAGGGAAAGAGAAAAACTGTTTTTT
TRBJ2-1 - TRBV5-1 CASSSTVEYNEQFF TGCGCCAGCAGCTCGACAGTAGAATACAATGAGCAGTTCTTC
TRBJ2-7 TRBD2 TRBV19 CASSPQLGLAYEQYF TGTGCCAGTAGTCCCCAATTAGGACTAGCCTACGAGCAGTACTTC
TRBJ2-7 TRBD2 TRBV7-9 CASSLTSGPIYEQYF TGTGCCAGCAGCTTGACTAGCGGGCCGATCTACGAGCAGTACTTC
TRBJ1-1 - TRBV6-4 CASRAGDENTEAFF TGTGCCAGCAGGGCTGGGGACGAGAACACTGAAGCTTTCTTT
TRBJ1-1 - TRBV18 CASSPPAGNSMAFF TGTGCCAGCTCACCACCGGCAGGGAACTCAATGGCTTTCTTT
TRBJ1-4 TRBD1 TRBV7-9 CASSTGTGIEKLFF TGTGCCAGCAGCACCGGGACAGGGATTGAAAAACTGTTTTTT
TRBJ1-5 TRBD1 TRBV25-1 CASSLTGQADQPQHF TGTGCCAGCAGTCTCACGGGACAGGCGGATCAGCCCCAGCATTTT
TRBJ2-7 - TRBV4-1 CASSQGRGPTYEQYF TGCGCCAGCAGCCAAGGGCGGGGGCCGACCTACGAGCAGTACTTC
TRBJ1-2 - TRBV29-1 CSVGRVGGYTF TGCAGCGTTGGACGGGTGGGCGGCTACACCTTC
TRBJ1-5 TRBD1 TRBV19 CASSRSGQGGQPQHF TGTGCCAGTAGTAGAAGCGGACAGGGCGGCCAGCCCCAGCATTTT
TRBJ1-1 TRBD1 TRBV5-1 CASSVTGVNTEAFF TGCGCCAGCAGCGTGACAGGGGTGAACACTGAAGCTTTCTTT
TRBJ2-7 - TRBV11-3 CASSPDSSPYEQYF TGTGCCAGCAGTCCCGACAGTTCTCCCTACGAGCAGTACTTC
TRBJ1-2 - TRBV15 CATTPNLLYGYTF TGTGCCACCACTCCGAACCTTCTCTATGGCTACACCTTC
TRBJ2-5 - TRBV30 CAWGGLALETQYF TGTGCCTGGGGGGGGCTAGCGTTGGAGACCCAGTACTTC
TRBJ2-3 TRBD2 TRBV19 CASTWAGRADTQYF TGTGCCAGTACCTGGGCAGGGAGGGCAGATACGCAGTATTTT